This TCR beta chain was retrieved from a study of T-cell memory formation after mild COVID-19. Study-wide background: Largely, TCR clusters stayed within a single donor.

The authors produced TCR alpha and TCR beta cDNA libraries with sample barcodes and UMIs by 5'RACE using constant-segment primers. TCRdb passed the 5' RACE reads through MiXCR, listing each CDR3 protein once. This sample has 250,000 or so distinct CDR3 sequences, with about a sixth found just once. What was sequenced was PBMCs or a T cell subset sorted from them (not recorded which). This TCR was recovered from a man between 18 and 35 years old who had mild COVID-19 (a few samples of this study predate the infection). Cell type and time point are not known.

This chain's CDR3 is CAGLGDDYGYTF. DNA for the CDR3: TGTGCCGGACTAGGAGACGACTATGGCTACACCTTC. V is TRBV6-6 and J is TRBJ1-2; D uncertain. The CDR3 length is 12 residues. The V gene lost 11 bases and the J gene lost 3 bases, with 13 bases spanning the gap. The V gene's germline CDR1 is MNHNY and CDR2 SVGAGI (reference sequence).